Many counts were recorded for the clone carrying this T cell receptor beta chain. Antigen: not known. TCRdb independently ran MiXCR on the 5' RACE reads; one entry per CDR3 protein. Among around 160,000 distinct CDR3 sequences listed, 6.5% to 8.5% were seen once. This record comes from a study of T cells after yellow fever vaccination. Findings and caveats of the study: Most clones from primary vaccination were detected again post-booster (almost 98% CD4, 88% CD8).

Per germline, CDR1 SEHNR and CDR2 FQNEAQ (reference sequence). The CDR3 runs 14 residues. V was trimmed by 4 bases and J by 4 bases, leaving 11 bases between them. The clonotype was recovered from a man aged 18 to 30 who received the YFV17D yellow fever vaccine. The chain combines TRBV7-9 with TRBJ2-1, with D perhaps matching TRBD1 (5 bases). This sample comprised CD4+ T cells sorted from PBMCs, obtained 5 to 6 days after the first yellow fever vaccination. CDR3 in amino acids: CASSSGARYNEQFF. The CDR3, as DNA: TGTGCCAGCAGCTCTGGGGCCAGATACAATGAGCAGTTCTTC.